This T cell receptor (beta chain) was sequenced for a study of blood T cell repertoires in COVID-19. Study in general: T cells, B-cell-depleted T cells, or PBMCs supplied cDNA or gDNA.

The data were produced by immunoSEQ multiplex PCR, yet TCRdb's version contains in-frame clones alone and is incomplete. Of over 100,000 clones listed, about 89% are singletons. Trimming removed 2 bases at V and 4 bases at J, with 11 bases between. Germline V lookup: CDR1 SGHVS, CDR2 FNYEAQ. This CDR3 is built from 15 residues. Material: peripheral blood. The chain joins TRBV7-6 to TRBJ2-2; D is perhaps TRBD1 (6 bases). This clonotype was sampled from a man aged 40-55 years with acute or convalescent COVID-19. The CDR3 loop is CASSLLVGGTGELFF. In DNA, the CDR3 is TGTGCCAGCAGCTTACTCGTAGGGGGCACCGGGGAGCTGTTTTTT.